This TCR beta chain appears in the sequencing data of a study of technical replicates of blood from a handful of donors. TCRdb's table, derived via immunoSEQ multiplex PCR, lists solely in-frame clones and lacks some. Altogether 70,000 to 75,000 clones are present, roughly 94% being singletons, with the ten largest covering more than 0.2%. CDR1 and CDR2 (germline): MGHRA, YSYEKL. This CDR3 contains 17 residues. The V gene lost 4 bases and the J gene lost 0 bases, with 13 bases spanning the gap. The material sequenced was T cells isolated from PBMCs. The TCR originated in a human donor in good health. This chain links TRBV4-1 with TRBJ1-6, with D hard to call. In DNA, the CDR3 is TGCGCCAGCAGCCTAAGCGGTAGCCACTCCTATAATTCACCCCTCCACTTT. As protein: CASSLSGSHSYNSPLHF.